The clone carrying this TCR beta chain turned up a few times. The germline CDR1 and CDR2 sequences are MNHEY and SVGAGI. The CDR3 covers 15 residues. The ends were cut back, 1 base at V and 3 bases at J, with 10 bases in the middle. MiXCR, run by TCRdb on the RT-PCR reads, gives a single entry per CDR3 protein. The repertoire holds 500,000 to 650,000 distinct CDR3 sequences, with roughly 8.2% as singletons. This record belongs to a study of response to subunit inactivated influenza vaccine. This receptor was identified in a man aged 50-75 years who received an inactivated influenza vaccine. This rearrangement joins TRBV6-5 to TRBJ2-1, with D possibly being TRBD2 (7 bases). The starting material was PBMCs from blood, obtained less than 25 months after vaccination. CDR3 sequence reads: CASSYWGGLYNEQFF. DNA of the CDR3: TGTGCCAGCAGTTACTGGGGGGGCCTCTACAATGAGCAGTTCTTC.